The clone carrying this T cell receptor (beta chain) was recorded only once. The entry originates in a study of control samples from healthy donors and cancer patients. The V end was cut by 0 bases, the J end by 4 bases, with 12 bases between. CDR1 and CDR2 from the germline V gene are SQVTM and ANQGSEA. The CDR3 runs to 14 residues. Profiled with immunoSEQ multiplex PCR; TCRdb holds only in-frame clones, not every one. The repertoire holds roughly 88,000 clones, with 75% to 95% as singletons. The chain uses TRBV29-1 and TRBJ1-2; no clear D. The sample consisted of blood. This sequence was found in a man aged 50 or older in good health. In nucleotides, the CDR3 is TGCAGCGTTGAAGATCAGCAAGCAAGCTATGGCTACACCTTC. It specifies CSVEDQQASYGYTF. The full variable domain, with the rest looked up from reference TRBV29-1 and TRBJ1-2, is SAVISQKPSRDICQRGTSLTIQCQVDSQVTMMFWYRQQPGQSLTLIATANQGSEATYESGFVIDKFPISRPNLTFSTLTVSNMSPEDSSIYLCSVEDQQASYGYTFGSGTRLTVV.